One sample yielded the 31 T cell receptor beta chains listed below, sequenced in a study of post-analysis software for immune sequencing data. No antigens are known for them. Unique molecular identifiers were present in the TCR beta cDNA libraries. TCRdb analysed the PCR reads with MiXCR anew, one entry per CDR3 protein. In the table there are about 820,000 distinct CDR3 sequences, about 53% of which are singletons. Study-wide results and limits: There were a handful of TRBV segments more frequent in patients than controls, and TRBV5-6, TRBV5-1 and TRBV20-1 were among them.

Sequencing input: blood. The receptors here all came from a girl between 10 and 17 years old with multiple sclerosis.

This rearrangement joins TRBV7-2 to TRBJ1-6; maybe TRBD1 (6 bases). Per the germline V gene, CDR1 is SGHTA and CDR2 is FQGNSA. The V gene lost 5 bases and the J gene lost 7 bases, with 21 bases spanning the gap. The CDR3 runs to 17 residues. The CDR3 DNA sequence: TGTGCCAGCAGCGTAGGGGGGGTAGGGCGACTCAATTCACCCCTCCACTTT. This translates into CASSVGGVGRLNSPLHF.

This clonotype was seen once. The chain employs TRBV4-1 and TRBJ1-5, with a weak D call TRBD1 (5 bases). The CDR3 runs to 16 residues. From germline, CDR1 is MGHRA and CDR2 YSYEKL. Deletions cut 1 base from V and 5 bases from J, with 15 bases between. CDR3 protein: CASSQGGFGGDQPQHF. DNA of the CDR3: TGCGCCAGCAGCCAAGGTGGTTTTGGAGGGGATCAGCCCCAGCATTTT.

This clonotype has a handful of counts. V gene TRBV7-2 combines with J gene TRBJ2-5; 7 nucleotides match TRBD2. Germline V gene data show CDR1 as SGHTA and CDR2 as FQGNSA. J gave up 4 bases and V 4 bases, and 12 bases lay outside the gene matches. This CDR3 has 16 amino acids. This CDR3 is CASSSPPGLVGETQYF. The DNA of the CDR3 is TGTGCCAGCAGCTCCCCTCCCGGACTAGTCGGAGAGACCCAGTACTTC.

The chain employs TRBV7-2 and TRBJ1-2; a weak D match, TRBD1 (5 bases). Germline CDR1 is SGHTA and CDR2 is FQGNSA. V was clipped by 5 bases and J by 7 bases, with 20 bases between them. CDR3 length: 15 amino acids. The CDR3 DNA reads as TGTGCCAGCAGCCTCGGACCCGGGGGGGTCTCTGGCTACACCTTC. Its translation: CASSLGPGGVSGYTF.

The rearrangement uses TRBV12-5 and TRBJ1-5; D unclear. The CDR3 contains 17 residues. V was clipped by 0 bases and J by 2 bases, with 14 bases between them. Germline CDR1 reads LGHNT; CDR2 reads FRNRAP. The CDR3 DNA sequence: TGTGCTAGTGGTTTGGTCGGGCCTCCGACGGGCAATCAGCCCCAGCATTTT. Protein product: CASGLVGPPTGNQPQHF.

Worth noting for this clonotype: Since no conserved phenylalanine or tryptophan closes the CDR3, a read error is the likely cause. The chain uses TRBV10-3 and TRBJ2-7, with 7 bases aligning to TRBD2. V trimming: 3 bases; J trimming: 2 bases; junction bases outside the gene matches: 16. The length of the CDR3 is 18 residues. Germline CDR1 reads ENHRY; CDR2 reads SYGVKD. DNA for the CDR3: TGTGCCATCAGTGACTCCCTCGGGCGGGACTACGGGACCTACGAGCAGTACTGC. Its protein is CAISDSLGRDYGTYEQYC.

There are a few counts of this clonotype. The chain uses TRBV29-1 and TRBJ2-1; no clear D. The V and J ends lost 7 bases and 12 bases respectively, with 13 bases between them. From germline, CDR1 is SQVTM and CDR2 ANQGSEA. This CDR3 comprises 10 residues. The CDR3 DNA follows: TGCAGCGCTAGGTGGGTCGGGCAGTTCTTC. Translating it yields CSARWVGQFF.

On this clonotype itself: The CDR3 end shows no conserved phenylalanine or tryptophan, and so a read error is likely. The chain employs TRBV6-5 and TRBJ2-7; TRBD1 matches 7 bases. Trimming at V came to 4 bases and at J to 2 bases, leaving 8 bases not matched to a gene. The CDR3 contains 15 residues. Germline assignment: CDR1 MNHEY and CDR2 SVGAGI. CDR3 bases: TGTGCCAGCAGTTCCAACCAACAGGGGACCTACGAGCAGTACCTC. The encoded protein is CASSSNQQGTYEQYL.

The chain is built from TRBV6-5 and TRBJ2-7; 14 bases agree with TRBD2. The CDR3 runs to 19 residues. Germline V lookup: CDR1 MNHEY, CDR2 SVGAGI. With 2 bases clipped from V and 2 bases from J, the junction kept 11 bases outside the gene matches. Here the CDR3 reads CASSYHQSGLAGGTYEQYF. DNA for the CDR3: TGTGCCAGCAGTTACCATCAGTCAGGACTAGCGGGGGGAACCTACGAGCAGTACTTC.

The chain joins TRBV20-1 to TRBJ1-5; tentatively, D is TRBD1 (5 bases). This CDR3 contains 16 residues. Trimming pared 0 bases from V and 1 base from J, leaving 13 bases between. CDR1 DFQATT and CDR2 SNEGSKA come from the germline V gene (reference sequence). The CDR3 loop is CSARDTGGLSNQPQHF. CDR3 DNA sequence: TGCAGTGCTAGAGATACGGGGGGGTTGAGCAATCAGCCCCAGCATTTT.

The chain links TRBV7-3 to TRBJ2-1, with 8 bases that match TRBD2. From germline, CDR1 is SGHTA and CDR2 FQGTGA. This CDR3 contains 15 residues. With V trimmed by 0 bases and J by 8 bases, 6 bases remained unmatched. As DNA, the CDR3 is TGTGCCAGCAGCTTAACTAGCGGGAAGGTCGATGAGCAGTTCTTC. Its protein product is CASSLTSGKVDEQFF.

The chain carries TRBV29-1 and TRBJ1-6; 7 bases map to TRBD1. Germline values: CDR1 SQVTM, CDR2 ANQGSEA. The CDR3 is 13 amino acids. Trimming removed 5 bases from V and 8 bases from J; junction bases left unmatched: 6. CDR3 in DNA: TGCAGCGTTTCCAGGGGGTTGGATTCACCCCTCCACTTT. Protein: CSVSRGLDSPLHF.

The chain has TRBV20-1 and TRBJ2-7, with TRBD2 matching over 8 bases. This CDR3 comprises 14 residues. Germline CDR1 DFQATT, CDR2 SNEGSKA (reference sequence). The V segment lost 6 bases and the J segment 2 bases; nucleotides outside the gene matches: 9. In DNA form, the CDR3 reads TGCAGTGCAACAAGCGGGAGCCTCACCTACGAGCAGTACTTC. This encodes CSATSGSLTYEQYF.

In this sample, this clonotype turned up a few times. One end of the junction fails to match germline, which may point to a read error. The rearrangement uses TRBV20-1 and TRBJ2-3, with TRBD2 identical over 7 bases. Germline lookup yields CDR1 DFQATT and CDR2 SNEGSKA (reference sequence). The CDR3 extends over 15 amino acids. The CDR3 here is CSAREDLSGTDTQYF. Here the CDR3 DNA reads TGCAGTGCTCGAGAAGACCTTAGCGGGACAGATACGCAGTATTTT.

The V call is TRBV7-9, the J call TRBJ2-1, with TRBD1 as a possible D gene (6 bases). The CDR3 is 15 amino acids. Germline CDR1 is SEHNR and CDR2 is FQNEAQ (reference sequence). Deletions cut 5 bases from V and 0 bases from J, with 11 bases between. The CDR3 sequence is CASSQGRLSYNEQFF. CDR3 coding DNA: TGTGCCAGCAGCCAGGGGCGTCTCTCCTACAATGAGCAGTTCTTC.

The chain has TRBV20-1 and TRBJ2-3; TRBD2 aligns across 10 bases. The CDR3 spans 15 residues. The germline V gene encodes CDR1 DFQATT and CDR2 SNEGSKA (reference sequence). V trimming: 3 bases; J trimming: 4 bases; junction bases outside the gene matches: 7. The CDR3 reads CSARASSGRADTQYF. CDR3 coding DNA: TGCAGTGCTAGGGCCTCTAGCGGGAGAGCAGATACGCAGTATTTT.

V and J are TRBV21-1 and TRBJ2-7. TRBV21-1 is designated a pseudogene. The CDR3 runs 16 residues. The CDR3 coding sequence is TGTGCCAGCAGCAAACGGAGATGCCTCGTCTCCTACGAGCAGTACTTC. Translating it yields CASSKRRCLVSYEQYF.

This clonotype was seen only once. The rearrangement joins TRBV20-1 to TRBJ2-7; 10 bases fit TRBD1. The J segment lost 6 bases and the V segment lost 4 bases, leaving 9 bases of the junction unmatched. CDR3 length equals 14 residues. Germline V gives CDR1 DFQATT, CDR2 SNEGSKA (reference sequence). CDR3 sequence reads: CSAKVVTGGSEQYF. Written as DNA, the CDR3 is TGCAGTGCTAAAGTTGTGACAGGGGGCTCCGAGCAGTACTTC.

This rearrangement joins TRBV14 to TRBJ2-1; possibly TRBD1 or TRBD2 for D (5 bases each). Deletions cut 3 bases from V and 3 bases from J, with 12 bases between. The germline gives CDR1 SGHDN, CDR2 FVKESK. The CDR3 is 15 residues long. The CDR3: CASSHRDGYYNEQFF. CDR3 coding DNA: TGTGCCAGCAGCCACCGGGACGGCTACTACAATGAGCAGTTCTTC.

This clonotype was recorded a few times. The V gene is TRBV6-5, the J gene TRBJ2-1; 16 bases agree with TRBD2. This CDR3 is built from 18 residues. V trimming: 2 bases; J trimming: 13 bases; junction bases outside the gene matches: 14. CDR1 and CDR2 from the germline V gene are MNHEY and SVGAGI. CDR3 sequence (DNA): TGTGCCAGCAGTTACCCGGATGGGACTAGCGGGAGGGCTAGGAAACAGTTCTTC. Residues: CASSYPDGTSGRARKQFF.

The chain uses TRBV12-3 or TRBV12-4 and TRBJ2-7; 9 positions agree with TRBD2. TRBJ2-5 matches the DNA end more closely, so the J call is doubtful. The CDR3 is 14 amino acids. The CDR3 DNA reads TGTGCCAGCAGTTGTACTAGCGGGCCAGAGACCCAGTACTTC. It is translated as CASSCTSGPETQYF.

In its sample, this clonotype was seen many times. The CDR3 sequence: CASSFRAPTGYGYTF. CDR3 coding DNA: TGTGCCAGCAGCTTTCGGGCGCCCACCGGGTATGGCTACACCTTC. The V and J genes are TRBV5-6 and TRBJ1-2; D not certain. CDR1 SGHDT and CDR2 YYEEEE come from the germline V gene. The CDR3 spans 15 residues. V was clipped by 2 bases and J by 5 bases, with 16 bases between them.

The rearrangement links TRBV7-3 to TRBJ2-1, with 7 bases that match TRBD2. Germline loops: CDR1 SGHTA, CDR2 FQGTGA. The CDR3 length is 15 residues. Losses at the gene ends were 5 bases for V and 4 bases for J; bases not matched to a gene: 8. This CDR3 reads CASSPGAGLYNEQFF. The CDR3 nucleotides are TGTGCCAGCAGCCCAGGCGCGGGACTATACAATGAGCAGTTCTTC.

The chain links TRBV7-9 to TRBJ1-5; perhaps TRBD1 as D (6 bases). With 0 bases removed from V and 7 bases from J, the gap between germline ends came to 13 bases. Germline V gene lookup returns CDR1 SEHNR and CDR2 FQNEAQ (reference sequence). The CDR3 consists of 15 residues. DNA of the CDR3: TGTGCCAGCAGCTTAGCGCAGGGGTTTGGACAGCCCCAGCATTTT. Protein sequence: CASSLAQGFGQPQHF.

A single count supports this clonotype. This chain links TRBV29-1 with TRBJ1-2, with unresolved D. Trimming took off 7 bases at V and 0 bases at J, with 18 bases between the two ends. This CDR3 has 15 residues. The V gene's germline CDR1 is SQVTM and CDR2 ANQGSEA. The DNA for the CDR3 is TGCAGCGCCCGAGACCTCAGTGCCGCTAACTATGGCTACACCTTC. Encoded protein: CSARDLSAANYGYTF. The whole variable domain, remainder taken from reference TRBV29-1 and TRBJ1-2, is SAVISQKPSRDICQRGTSLTIQCQVDSQVTMMFWYRQQPGQSLTLIATANQGSEATYESGFVIDKFPISRPNLTFSTLTVSNMSPEDSSIYLCSARDLSAANYGYTFGSGTRLTVV.

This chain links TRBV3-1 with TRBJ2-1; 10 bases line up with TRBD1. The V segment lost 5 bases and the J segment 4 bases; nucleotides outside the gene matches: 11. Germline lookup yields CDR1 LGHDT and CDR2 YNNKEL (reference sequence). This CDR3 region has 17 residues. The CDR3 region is CASSIFPGTGVYNEQFF. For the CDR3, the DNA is TGTGCCAGCAGCATTTTTCCCGGGACAGGGGTTTACAATGAGCAGTTCTTC.

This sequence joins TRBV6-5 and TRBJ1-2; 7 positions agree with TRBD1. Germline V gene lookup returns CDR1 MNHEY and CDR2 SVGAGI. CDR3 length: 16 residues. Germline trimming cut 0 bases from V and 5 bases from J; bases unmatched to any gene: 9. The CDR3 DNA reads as TGTGCCAGCAGTTACTCGAATAGGGGACAGACTTATGGCTACACCTTC. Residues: CASSYSNRGQTYGYTF.

The CDR3 is CASSLRLGGNTEAFF. CDR3 DNA sequence: TGCGCCAGCAGCTTGCGTCTGGGGGGGAACACTGAAGCTTTCTTT. The chain is built from TRBV5-1 and TRBJ1-1, with D possibly being TRBD1 (5 bases). CDR1 is SGHRS, CDR2 YFSETQ, per germline. CDR3 size: 15 residues. V gave up 1 base and J gave up 1 base, with 11 bases separating them.

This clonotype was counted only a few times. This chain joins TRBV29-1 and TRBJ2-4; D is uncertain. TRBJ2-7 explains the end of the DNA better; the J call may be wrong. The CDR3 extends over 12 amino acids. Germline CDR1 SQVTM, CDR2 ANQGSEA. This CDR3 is CSSQGPGSEQYF. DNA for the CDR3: TGCAGCTCCCAAGGTCCAGGTAGCGAGCAGTACTTC.

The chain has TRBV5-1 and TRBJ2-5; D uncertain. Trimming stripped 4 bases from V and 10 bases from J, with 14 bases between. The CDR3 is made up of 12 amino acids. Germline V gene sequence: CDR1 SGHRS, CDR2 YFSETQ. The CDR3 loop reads CASSAGLTGQYF. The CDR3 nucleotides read TGCGCCAGCAGCGCCGGGCTCACGGGCCAGTACTTC. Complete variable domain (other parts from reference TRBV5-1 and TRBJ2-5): KAGVTQTPRYLIKTRGQQVTLSCSPISGHRSVSWYQQTPGQGLQFLFEYFSETQRNKGNFPGRFSGRQFSNSRSEMNVSTLELGDSALYLCASSAGLTGQYFGPGTRLLVL.

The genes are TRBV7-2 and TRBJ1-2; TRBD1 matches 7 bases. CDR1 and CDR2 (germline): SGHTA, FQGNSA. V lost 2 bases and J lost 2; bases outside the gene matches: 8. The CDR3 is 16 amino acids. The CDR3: CASSLISGGGNYGYTF. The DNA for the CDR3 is TGTGCCAGCAGCTTAATCTCAGGGGGTGGCAACTATGGCTACACCTTC.